This T cell receptor (beta chain) derives from a study of T cells in Graves' hyperthyroidism and ophthalmopathy. General study findings and limits: Blood also carried most thyroid clonotypes expanded above 0.001. Ophthalmopathy cases were set apart from stable hyperthyroidism by a 13 V-J model.

Per the germline V gene, CDR1 is MDHEN and CDR2 is SYDVKM. The CDR3 contains 13 residues. The germline V and J ends were trimmed by 4 bases and 6 bases, with 12 bases remaining between them. Using RNA transcripts as the source, TCR beta CDR3 regions were amplified. An initial round of RT-PCR targeting the TCR CDR3 relied on the HTBI primer set. TCRdb recomputed calls from the multiplex PCR reads with MiXCR, one row per CDR3 protein. This sample has about 600,000 distinct CDR3 sequences, with 16% found just once. This clonotype came up many times. Antigen specificity is unknown. Fresh peripheral blood, about 10 ml of it, supplied the PBMCs.

The TCR was taken from a woman in her thirties or forties with Graves' ophthalmopathy. The V gene is TRBV28, the J gene TRBJ1-2; D gene uncertain. Sequencing was carried out using blood. CDR3 protein: CASSYSGDDGYTF. The CDR3 DNA is TGTGCCAGCAGTTATTCCGGAGACGATGGCTACACCTTC.